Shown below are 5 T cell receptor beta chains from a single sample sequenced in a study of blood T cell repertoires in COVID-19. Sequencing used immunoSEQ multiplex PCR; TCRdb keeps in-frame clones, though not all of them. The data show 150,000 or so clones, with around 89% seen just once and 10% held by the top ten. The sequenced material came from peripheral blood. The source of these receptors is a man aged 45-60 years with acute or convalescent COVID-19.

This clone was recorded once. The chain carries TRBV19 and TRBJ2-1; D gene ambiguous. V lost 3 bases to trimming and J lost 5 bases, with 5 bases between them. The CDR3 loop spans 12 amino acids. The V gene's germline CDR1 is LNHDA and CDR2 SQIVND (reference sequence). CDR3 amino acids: CASSIVNNEQFF. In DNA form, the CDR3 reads TGTGCCAGTAGTATTGTTAACAATGAGCAGTTCTTC.

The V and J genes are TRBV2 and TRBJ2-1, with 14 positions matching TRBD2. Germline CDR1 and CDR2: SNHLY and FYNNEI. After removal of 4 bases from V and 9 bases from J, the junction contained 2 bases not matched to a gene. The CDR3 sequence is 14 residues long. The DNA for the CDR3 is TGTGCCAGCAGTGGACTAGCGGGAGGGTCTGAGCAGTTCTTC. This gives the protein CASSGLAGGSEQFF.

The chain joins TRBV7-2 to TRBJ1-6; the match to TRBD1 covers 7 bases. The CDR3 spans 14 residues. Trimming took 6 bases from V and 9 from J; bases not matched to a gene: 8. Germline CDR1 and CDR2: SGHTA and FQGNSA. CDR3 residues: CASRGRQGGSPLHF. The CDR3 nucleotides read TGTGCCAGCAGAGGTCGGCAGGGGGGTTCACCCCTCCACTTT.

The CDR3 DNA is TGCGCCAGCAGCTCCCCGGGAGGCCAAGAGACCCAGTACTTC. Protein product: CASSSPGGQETQYF. The chain couples TRBV5-1 to TRBJ2-5, with 7 nucleotides matching TRBD2. In germline, CDR1 is SGHRS, CDR2 YFSETQ. The CDR3 runs 14 residues. V trimming: 3 bases; J trimming: 1 base; junction bases outside the gene matches: 3.

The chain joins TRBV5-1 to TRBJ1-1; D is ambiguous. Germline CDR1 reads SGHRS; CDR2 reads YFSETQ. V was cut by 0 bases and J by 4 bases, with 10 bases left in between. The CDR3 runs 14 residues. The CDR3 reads CASSLGGASTEAFF. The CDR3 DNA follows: TGCGCCAGCAGCTTGGGGGGAGCGAGCACTGAAGCTTTCTTT.